These T cell receptor beta chains were read from a single sample in a study of T cell clonotyping in hematopoietic cell transplantation. Using immunoSEQ multiplex PCR, the repertoire was profiled, and TCRdb retains in-frame clones only, with some absent. The sample includes 8,000 to 10,000 clones, under 95% seen only once; the top ten take around 6%. This sample comprised PBMCs, obtained 100 days after allogeneic stem cell transplant. These receptors all come from a male patient in his fifties or sixties who had an allogeneic stem cell transplant from a related donor, so T cells may come from the graft donor. Some clones in this sample may be carry-over from other donors' samples. CDR3s leave out the opening cysteine and the closing phenylalanine or tryptophan.

>TRBJ1-1|TRBV29-1
SVDRANTEAF
>TRBJ1-4|TRBV7-2
ASSPLGTGTNEKLF
>TRBJ2-3|TRBV5-4
ASSLRQAGNTQY
>TRBJ1-5|TRBV19
ASSIADRGNQPQH
>TRBJ2-7|TRBV2
ASSVRFYEQY
>TRBJ1-1|TRBV5-1
ASSVQGDYTEAF
>TRBJ2-7|TRBV19
ASSMTTSSSYEQY
>TRBJ2-4|TRBV18
ASSPPARVQNIQY
>TRBJ2-6|TRBV12-5
ASGPQTGNPGANVLT
>TRBJ2-7|TRBV19
ASSLTGTGVNEQY
>TRBJ2-7|TRBV10-3
AISGDTSYEQY
>TRBJ2-3|TRBV7-2
ASSSTTPSGRALFDTQY
>TRBJ1-2|TRBV5-1
ASSWDRERENT
>TRBJ2-3|TRBV5-4
ASSSRTSGVKTDTQY
>TRBJ2-1|TRBV28
ASSSGGGLMF
>TRBJ1-5|TRBV4-1
ASSQDGSGQGLWPQH